A selection of T cell receptor beta chains follows, all from one sample in a study of blood T cell repertoires in COVID-19. Produced via immunoSEQ multiplex PCR; TCRdb's table is partial and in-frame only. This sample has some 26,000 clones, with approximately 88% found just once. Sample: peripheral blood. These receptors came from a woman aged 45-59 years with active COVID-19. Each CDR3 is given with its conserved first and last residue. Clone size appears in some rows only: once, few, many, or a class for an expanded clone.

v_call	clone_size	j_call	cdr3_aa
TRBV5-4	NA	TRBJ1-6	CASSSEPQNSPLHF
TRBV28	NA	TRBJ1-1	CASIMGQGTEAFF
TRBV5-1	NA	TRBJ2-2	CASSPDREDGELFF
TRBV10-3	NA	TRBJ2-7	CAIRSGSKDEQYF
TRBV18	NA	TRBJ2-1	CASSPGTGSSYNEQFF
TRBV5-6	NA	TRBJ1-3	CASSLGDYEGNTIYF
TRBV4-1	NA	TRBJ1-2	CASSDAGGNYGYTF
TRBV2	NA	TRBJ2-3	CASRRLARNTDTQYF
TRBV10-3	NA	TRBJ1-1	CAISATDRNTEAFF
TRBV5-6	large	TRBJ2-7	CASSSSGRVNEQYF
TRBV7-9	NA	TRBJ2-1	CASSLLTAHEQFF
TRBV7-9	NA	TRBJ2-7	CASSAGYPSYEQYF
TRBV2	NA	TRBJ2-7	CASSPRTSRGFEQYF
TRBV28	NA	TRBJ1-2	CASSRPGTGANYGYTF
TRBV5-1	NA	TRBJ2-3	CASSPGRIDTQYF
TRBV28	NA	TRBJ2-5	CASKRQGRGETQYF
TRBV5-8	NA	TRBJ2-5	CASSSGKETQYF
TRBV6-2/TRBV6-3	once	TRBJ2-1	CASSQYNEQFF
TRBV19	NA	TRBJ2-7	CASSAGTGGMSSYEQYF
TRBV5-1	NA	TRBJ2-5	CASSFGGVETQYF
TRBV6-6	few	TRBJ2-7	CASSLSGQGVREQYF
TRBV25-1	NA	TRBJ1-2	CASSKDSGIDGYTF
TRBV28	NA	TRBJ2-3	CASSSPWTSGKGMGTDTQYF
TRBV6-5	NA	TRBJ2-1	CASSSLAGGWDEQFF
TRBV12-3/TRBV12-4	NA	TRBJ2-7	CASSKPGTYEQYF
TRBV5-5	NA	TRBJ2-1	CASSFSSDGEQFF
TRBV19	NA	TRBJ2-7	CASSSGTGLAYEQYF
TRBV19	NA	TRBJ2-7	CASSPLAGAGYEQYF
TRBV7-6	NA	TRBJ1-1	CASSPIVPGQGTEAFF
TRBV5-4	once	TRBJ2-5	CASSFEGQGAETQYF
TRBV5-4	few	TRBJ1-2	CASSSGQTLYYGYTF
TRBV11-2	few	TRBJ1-1	CASSFGTGTEAFF
TRBV5-1	NA	TRBJ2-7	CASSLATGYRYEQYF
TRBV3-1/TRBV3-2	NA	TRBJ2-1	CASSQELRGSEQFF
TRBV4-1	NA	TRBJ2-3	CASSWTRFTDTQYF
TRBV9	NA	TRBJ2-1	CASSVVGWGGRGDEQFF
TRBV28	once	TRBJ2-3	CASSLGGTDTQYF
TRBV29-1	NA	TRBJ2-1	CSARPLAGDYNEQFF
TRBV18	NA	TRBJ1-1	CASSRSRDSEAFF
TRBV28	few	TRBJ2-3	CASSLQREVPPDTQYF
TRBV19	NA	TRBJ2-1	CASSVRLAGGTNNEQFF
TRBV4-1	NA	TRBJ2-7	CASSEGPYEQYF
TRBV7-3	NA	TRBJ2-3	CASRLGTSGTDTQYF
TRBV5-1	NA	TRBJ1-4	CASSITGTGEEKLFF
TRBV6-5	NA	TRBJ2-2	CASSYYSGSATGELFF
TRBV6-1	NA	TRBJ1-1	CASSEFIGIAGGSTEAFF
TRBV5-1	NA	TRBJ2-5	CASSLAGLWTTQETQYF
TRBV5-5	NA	TRBJ1-1	CASTLLGGERAFF
TRBV28	once	TRBJ1-5	CASSLLNVGGYQPQHF
TRBV7-3	NA	TRBJ2-7	CASSSSGSYEQYF
TRBV30	NA	TRBJ2-7	CAWGSGGPYEQYF
TRBV5-1	NA	TRBJ2-3	CASSRLAGSTDTQYF